The next 13 T cell receptor beta chains were all read from a single sample in a study of Ad26.COV2.S vaccination and SARS-CoV-2 variants. TCRdb keeps only in-frame clones here, not all; method: immunoSEQ multiplex PCR. This repertoire shows 450,000 to 550,000 clones, 80% to 90% found once; its top ten account for 1.7%. Treatment noted: approximately 18 received Ad26.COV2.S at low or high dose, single or two shots; roughly five received placebo; per-sample allocation not given. The samples date from day 63 after the first vaccine or placebo injection. The sample consisted of peripheral blood, taken in a trial of Ad26.COV2.S vaccine versus placebo. The receptors derive from a person aged 18-65 years who received the Ad26.COV2.S COVID-19 vaccine or a placebo.

This clone was recorded only once. The gene calls are TRBV18 and TRBJ1-4, with no clear D. V lost 4 bases and J lost 8, with 14 bases in between. The CDR3 runs to 14 residues. The germline V gene has CDR1 KGHSH and CDR2 LQKENI. CDR3 DNA: TGTGCCAGCTCACAAGTCGGTACAGACGAAAAACTGTTTTTT. Amino acids: CASSQVGTDEKLFF.

This chain joins TRBV15 and TRBJ2-3; no clear D gene. This CDR3 spans 13 amino acids. Germline CDR1 reads LNHNV; CDR2 reads YYDKDF (reference sequence). Trimming left V 5 bases short and J 2 bases short, with 8 bases between. CDR3 DNA: TGTGCCACCAGCCCGAGATTCACAGATACGCAGTATTTT. It encodes CATSPRFTDTQYF. Based on the CDR3 plus reference TRBV15 and TRBJ2-3, the full variable domain is DAMVIQNPRYQVTQFGKPVTLSCSQTLNHNVMYWYQQKSSQAPKLLFHYYDKDFNNEADTPDNFQSRRPNTSFCFLDIRSPGLGDTAMYLCATSPRFTDTQYFGPGTRLTVL.

This clone was picked up one time. The rearrangement links TRBV7-2 to TRBJ2-7; D gene uncertain. Looked up from germline, CDR1 is SGHTA and CDR2 is FQGNSA. The V and J ends lost 1 base and 0 bases respectively, with 10 bases between them. The CDR3 has 15 residues. CDR3 DNA: TGTGCCAGCAGCTTAGTCGGTAGGAGCTCCTACGAGCAGTACTTC. It encodes CASSLVGRSSYEQYF.

This clone was seen more than once but under ten times. This chain uses TRBV6-2 or TRBV6-3 with TRBJ2-7; weak D call: TRBD1 (5 bases). The germline CDR1 and CDR2 sequences are MNHEY and SVGEGT. The V end lost 5 bases, the J end lost 1 base, and 9 bases lay between the germline ends. This CDR3 contains 13 residues. The DNA for the CDR3 is TGTGCCAGCAGTCCCAGACAGTCCTACGAGCAGTACTTC. Residues: CASSPRQSYEQYF.

The CDR3 region is CASSPLWDSSNTEAFF. CDR3 DNA: TGTGCCAGCTCACCGCTTTGGGACAGTTCGAACACTGAAGCTTTCTTT. This chain links TRBV18 with TRBJ1-1, with TRBD1 matching over 7 bases. V was clipped by 3 bases and J by 1 base; unmatched bases: 8. The germline CDR1 and CDR2 sequences are KGHSH and LQKENI. The CDR3 is 16 residues long.

V usage is TRBV7-9 and J usage is TRBJ1-2; D gene unclear. The CDR3 has 14 residues. CDR1 is SEHNR and CDR2 is FQNEAQ in the germline V gene (reference sequence). V shed 5 bases and J shed 2 bases, with 12 bases lying between them. CDR3 region: CASSPVGVNYGYTF. The CDR3 coding sequence is TGTGCCAGCAGCCCCGTGGGCGTGAACTATGGCTACACCTTC. Full variable domain (missing parts from reference TRBV7-9 and TRBJ1-2): DTGVSQNPRHKITKRGQNVTFRCDPISEHNRLYWYRQTLGQGPEFLTYFQNEAQLEKSRLLSDRFSAERPKGSFSTLEIQRTEQGDSAMYLCASSPVGVNYGYTFGSGTRLTVV.

The chain uses TRBV7-9 and TRBJ1-1; maybe TRBD1 (6 bases). The V gene's germline CDR1 is SEHNR and CDR2 FQNEAQ (reference sequence). This CDR3 comprises 12 residues. V was trimmed by 5 bases and J by 8 bases, leaving 12 bases between them. Here the CDR3 reads CASSPIGGEAFF. In nucleotides, the CDR3 is TGTGCCAGCAGCCCAATAGGGGGGGAAGCTTTCTTT.

V and J are TRBV4-2 and TRBJ1-1; D is ambiguous. CDR3 size: 14 residues. The V and J ends lost 8 bases and 6 bases respectively, with 19 bases between them. Per the germline V gene, CDR1 is LGHNA and CDR2 is YNFKEQ. CDR3 sequence reads: CASSDPGPGSEAFF. CDR3 nucleotides: TGTGCCAGCTCGGACCCGGGTCCCGGATCTGAAGCTTTCTTT.

V gene TRBV5-8 combines with J gene TRBJ1-6; 7 nucleotides line up with TRBD1. CDR1 SGHTS and CDR2 YDEGEE come from the germline V gene. With V trimmed by 4 bases and J by 6 bases, 10 bases remained unmatched. This CDR3 has 16 amino acids. The CDR3 protein is CASSRRQGFFNSPLHF. The CDR3 coding sequence is TGTGCCAGCAGCCGCCGACAGGGTTTTTTTAATTCACCCCTCCACTTT. The variable domain in full, completed from reference TRBV5-8 and TRBJ1-6, reads EAGVTQSPTHLIKTRGQQATLRCSPISGHTSVYWYQQALGLGLQFLLWYDEGEERNRGNFPPRFSGRQFPNYSSELNVNALELEDSALYLCASSRRQGFFNSPLHFGNGTRLTVT.

CDR3 region: CAVHREGLAEQYF. CDR3 nucleotides: TGTGCCGTCCACAGGGAGGGCCTTGCCGAGCAGTACTTC. This chain connects TRBV28 to TRBJ2-7, with a tentative D call TRBD2 (7 bases). This CDR3 has 13 residues. Trimming stripped 11 bases from V and 6 bases from J, with 20 bases between. The germline V gene encodes CDR1 MDHEN and CDR2 SYDVKM.

The chain links TRBV5-4 to TRBJ1-6; D is uncertain. Trimming cost V 4 bases and J 6 bases, with 8 bases left between them. The CDR3 is 13 residues long. CDR1 SGHNT and CDR2 YYREEE come from the germline V gene (reference sequence). The CDR3 loop is CASSPGINSPLHF. The DNA of the CDR3 is TGTGCCAGCAGCCCCGGTATTAATTCACCCCTCCACTTT.

V usage is TRBV14 and J usage is TRBJ2-3, with TRBD2 matching over 7 bases. CDR1 and CDR2 from the germline V gene are SGHDN and FVKESK. V shed 2 bases and J 2 bases; nucleotides not matched to a gene: 13. The CDR3 sequence is 18 residues long. For the CDR3, the DNA is TGTGCCAGCAGCCAAAGCGGCATGGGAGCGGGGCTCACAGATACGCAGTATTTT. Protein: CASSQSGMGAGLTDTQYF.

This chain uses TRBV7-8 with TRBJ1-4; unclear D gene. The CDR3 totals 15 residues. The V end lost 5 bases, the J end lost 8 bases, and 18 bases lay between the germline ends. The germline CDR1 and CDR2 sequences are SGHVS and FQNEAQ. CDR3 sequence: CASSPVGGRGEKLFF. The CDR3 bases are TGTGCCAGCAGCCCGGTGGGAGGGCGCGGGGAAAAACTGTTTTTT.